These 22 T cell receptor beta chains came from one sample sequenced in a study of blood T cell repertoires in COVID-19 (dated by TCRdb to the early 2020s). Library preparation used the immunoSEQ multiplex PCR assay. The table was pulled from immuneACCESS by TCRdb, which kept in-frame rearrangements only. Such tables lose some clones; where checked, under half of the loss comes from unresolved V genes, and the rest has no known cause. The sample contains a few hundred thousand clones, around 87% of them found a single time. The ten largest clones take up about 10% of the sample. Sequencing input: peripheral blood. These receptors were taken from a woman under 40 with COVID-19, enrolled during active disease.

The gene calls are TRBV25-1 and TRBJ2-3; 8 nucleotides agree with TRBD2. V trimming: 4 bases; J trimming: 5 bases; junction bases outside the gene matches: 5. Germline CDR1 reads MGHDK; CDR2 reads SYGVNS. The CDR3 has 14 amino acids. The CDR3 sequence is CASSVAGGEDTQYF. Here the CDR3 DNA reads TGTGCCAGCAGTGTGGCGGGAGGTGAAGATACGCAGTATTTT.

The chain links TRBV7-8 to TRBJ1-6; D may be TRBD1 (5 bases). This CDR3 spans 14 amino acids. Germline V CDR1 and CDR2: SGHVS, FQNEAQ. V dropped 1 base and J dropped 7 bases, with 8 bases sitting between them. The CDR3 protein is CASSLDRLNSPLHF. For the CDR3, the DNA is TGTGCCAGCAGCTTAGACAGGCTGAATTCACCCCTCCACTTT. The full variable domain, in which reference TRBV7-8 and TRBJ1-6 provide the parts outside the CDR3, is GAGVSQSPRYKVAKRGQDVALRCDPISGHVSLFWYQQALGQGPEFLTYFQNEAQLDKSGLPSDRFFAERPEGSVSTLKIQRTQQEDSAVYLCASSLDRLNSPLHFGNGTRLTVT.

J is TRBJ2-2 and V is TRBV7-3; D might be TRBD1 (5 bases). Germline lookup yields CDR1 SGHTA and CDR2 FQGTGA. This CDR3 has 13 residues. The ends were cut back, 5 bases at V and 6 bases at J, with 10 bases in the middle. The CDR3 spells CASSPQGPGELFF. CDR3 sequence (DNA): TGTGCCAGCAGCCCGCAGGGTCCCGGGGAGCTGTTTTTT. The variable domain in full, completed from reference TRBV7-3 and TRBJ2-2, reads GAGVSQTPSNKVTEKGKYVELRCDPISGHTALYWYRQSLGQGPEFLIYFQGTGAADDSGLPNDRFFAVRPEGSVSTLKIQRTERGDSAVYLCASSPQGPGELFFGEGSRLTVL.

CDR3 DNA sequence: TGTGCCAGCAGCCCGGGACTAGCGGGAAGCGAGCAGTACTTC. Its protein is CASSPGLAGSEQYF. The gene calls are TRBV3-1 (or the pseudogene TRBV3-2) and TRBJ2-7; 13 nucleotides agree with TRBD2. V dropped 4 bases and J dropped 6; count of bases not matched to a gene: 3. This CDR3 is 14 amino acids long. From germline, CDR1 is LGHDT and CDR2 YNNKEL (reference sequence).

The CDR3 DNA follows: TGTGCCAGCAGCGCGCTGGACAGAGAGAATTTATATGGCTACACCTTC. Its protein is CASSALDRENLYGYTF. The chain has TRBV5-6 and TRBJ1-2; D possibly corresponds to TRBD1 (6 bases). Looked up from germline, CDR1 is SGHDT and CDR2 is YYEEEE. V was trimmed by 4 bases and J by 5 bases, leaving 21 bases between them. The CDR3 sequence is 16 residues long.

This clone was seen just once. V usage is TRBV15 and J usage is TRBJ1-5; 8 nucleotides agree with TRBD1. CDR3 length equals 16 residues. The junction had 12 bases not matched to a gene; V was cut back by 0 bases and J by 11 bases. Germline values: CDR1 LNHNV, CDR2 YYDKDF (reference sequence). The CDR3, as DNA: TGTGCCACCAGCAGAGACCCGGGACAGGCCGCGGGGGCCCAGCATTTT. The encoded protein is CATSRDPGQAAGAQHF.

The chain combines TRBV19 with TRBJ2-1; 7 bases align to TRBD2. CDR1 LNHDA and CDR2 SQIVND come from the germline V gene (reference sequence). This CDR3 region has 18 residues. The trim removed 2 bases at V and 3 bases at J, leaving 13 bases unmatched. The CDR3 nucleotides are TGTGCCAGTAGTATATCGATTTTAGGAGGGACTATCTACAATGAGCAGTTCTTC. This translates into CASSISILGGTIYNEQFF.

V gene TRBV27 combines with J gene TRBJ1-2; 7 nucleotides align to TRBD1. The CDR3 has 13 amino acids. The V gene end was trimmed by 5 bases and the J gene end by 3 bases; junction bases not matched to a gene: 3. From germline, CDR1 is MNHEY and CDR2 SMNVEV (reference sequence). The CDR3 region is CASSRGGDYGYTF. The CDR3 region has the DNA TGTGCCAGCAGTCGAGGGGGCGACTATGGCTACACCTTC.

The chain is built from TRBV5-6 and TRBJ2-5; D is undetermined. Germline V CDR1 and CDR2: SGHDT, YYEEEE. V lost 2 bases and J lost 5, with 10 bases in between. The CDR3 is 13 amino acids. CDR3 bases: TGTGCCAGCAGCTTTGTCCACCGGGAGACCCAGTACTTC. Amino acids: CASSFVHRETQYF.

The V call is TRBV19, the J call TRBJ2-2; D remains ambiguous. Germline V gene lookup returns CDR1 LNHDA and CDR2 SQIVND (reference sequence). The CDR3 runs 14 residues. Deletions cut 0 bases from V and 5 bases from J, with 7 bases between. The CDR3 region has the DNA TGTGCCAGTAGTATAGATCGTGCGACCGGGGAGCTGTTTTTT. This sequence encodes CASSIDRATGELFF. Filled out from reference TRBV19 and TRBJ2-2, the complete variable domain reads DGGITQSPKYLFRKEGQNVTLSCEQNLNHDAMYWYRQDPGQGLRLIYYSQIVNDFQKGDIAEGYSVSREKKESFPLTVTSAQKNPTAFYLCASSIDRATGELFFGEGSRLTVL.

This clone was counted a single time. The V and J genes are TRBV15 and TRBJ1-1, with D perhaps TRBD1 (6 bases). The CDR3 spans 16 residues. In germline, CDR1 is LNHNV, CDR2 YYDKDF (reference sequence). V was cut by 3 bases and J by 5 bases, with 19 bases left in between. The CDR3 loop reads CATSRGGGLRRTEAFF. CDR3 in DNA: TGTGCCACCAGCAGGGGCGGGGGGCTAAGACGGACTGAAGCTTTCTTT.

This chain links TRBV28 with TRBJ2-7; D is perhaps TRBD1 (6 bases). This CDR3 contains 13 residues. Trimming took off 8 bases at V and 3 bases at J, with 14 bases between the two ends. The V gene's germline CDR1 is MDHEN and CDR2 SYDVKM. CDR3 coding DNA: TGTGCCAGCCGCTCGACAGGCCACTACGAGCAGTACTTC. It is translated as CASRSTGHYEQYF.

The chain is built from TRBV7-8 and TRBJ1-2, with D perhaps TRBD1 (6 bases). This CDR3 has 13 residues. Germline V gene sequence: CDR1 SGHVS, CDR2 FQNEAQ. Trimming shortened V by 5 bases and J by 2 bases, and 9 bases separated the two germline ends. The chain's CDR3 is CASSADRNYGYTF. CDR3 DNA sequence: TGTGCCAGCAGCGCAGACAGGAACTATGGCTACACCTTC. The complete variable domain, with remaining parts taken from reference TRBV7-8 and TRBJ1-2, reads GAGVSQSPRYKVAKRGQDVALRCDPISGHVSLFWYQQALGQGPEFLTYFQNEAQLDKSGLPSDRFFAERPEGSVSTLKIQRTQQEDSAVYLCASSADRNYGYTFGSGTRLTVV.

This rearrangement joins TRBV27 to TRBJ1-2; 7 nucleotides agree with TRBD1. The J segment lost 1 base and the V segment lost 0 bases, leaving 5 bases of the junction unmatched. Germline CDR1 reads MNHEY; CDR2 reads SMNVEV (reference sequence). The CDR3 covers 16 residues. The CDR3 loop is CASSLSGDSLNYGYTF. The DNA of the CDR3 is TGTGCCAGCAGTTTATCAGGGGACAGCCTTAACTATGGCTACACCTTC.

The V and J genes are TRBV4-3 and TRBJ2-2; maybe TRBD1 (7 bases). Germline V lookup: CDR1 LGHNA, CDR2 YSLEER. V was shortened by 2 bases and J by 4 bases, with 14 bases between the two germline ends. This CDR3 region has 16 residues. The CDR3 nucleotides are TGCGCCAGCAGCCAATTCACAGGGGAGGCCACCGGGGAGCTGTTTTTT. Protein product: CASSQFTGEATGELFF.

The chain employs TRBV9 and TRBJ1-4; D gene ambiguous. V was pared by 1 base and J by 8 bases, with 18 bases between. CDR3 length: 16 amino acids. From germline, CDR1 is SGDLS and CDR2 YYNGEE. The CDR3 DNA reads as TGTGCCAGCAGCGTATCGGGTCGGCCGCTCGGCGAAAAACTGTTTTTT. Translation: CASSVSGRPLGEKLFF.

This chain uses TRBV7-3 with TRBJ2-1; 14 nucleotides agree with TRBD2. The CDR3 runs to 15 residues. CDR1 and CDR2 (germline): SGHTA, FQGTGA. The V segment lost 4 bases and the J segment 7 bases; nucleotides outside the gene matches: 3. This CDR3 reads CASSSTSGRANEQFF. CDR3 nucleotides: TGTGCCAGCAGCTCGACTAGCGGGAGGGCTAATGAGCAGTTCTTC.

The chain couples TRBV6-5 to TRBJ1-2, with 9 bases identical to TRBD1. With V trimmed by 1 base and J by 6 bases, 3 bases remained unmatched. The length of the CDR3 is 14 residues. CDR1 MNHEY and CDR2 SVGAGI come from the germline V gene. The CDR3 region has the DNA TGTGCCAGCAGTTACTATGGGACAGGGAATGGCTACACCTTC. It yields the protein CASSYYGTGNGYTF.

The V and J genes are TRBV10-2 and TRBJ1-6, with 9 bases aligning to TRBD1. Trimming took 0 bases from V and 4 from J; bases not matched to a gene: 1. This CDR3 is built from 16 residues. Germline V gives CDR1 WSHSY, CDR2 SAAADI. CDR3 residues: CASSESTGGYNSPLHF. DNA of the CDR3: TGCGCCAGCAGTGAGTCGACAGGGGGTTATAATTCACCCCTCCACTTT.

This rearrangement joins TRBV6-5 to TRBJ1-2; 7 bases map to TRBD1. Germline-derived CDR1 and CDR2 are MNHEY and SVGAGI. With V trimmed by 2 bases and J by 8 bases, 14 bases remained unmatched. The length of the CDR3 is 16 residues. The CDR3, as DNA: TGTGCCAGCAGTTACGGGTGGGACAGCTCTTTGGGGGGCTACACCTTC. Translating it yields CASSYGWDSSLGGYTF.

This chain uses TRBV5-1 with TRBJ2-6, with TRBD2 as a possible D gene (6 bases). V was cut by 7 bases and J by 0 bases, with 14 bases left in between. Germline V lookup: CDR1 SGHRS, CDR2 YFSETQ. This CDR3 comprises 16 residues. The CDR3 spells CASGPGGLSGANVLTF. The CDR3 DNA sequence: TGCGCCAGCGGGCCCGGGGGTCTCTCTGGGGCCAACGTCCTGACTTTC.

This clone showed up just a few times. The rearrangement uses TRBV7-9 and TRBJ2-7; TRBD2 matches 16 bases. The V segment lost 5 bases and the J segment 6 bases; nucleotides outside the gene matches: 10. The CDR3 is made up of 17 amino acids. In germline, CDR1 is SEHNR, CDR2 FQNEAQ (reference sequence). The DNA for the CDR3 is TGTGCCAGCAGCCCCGCCGGGACTAGCGGGAGGGCATCCGAGCAGTACTTC. Its protein product is CASSPAGTSGRASEQYF.